Here is one T cell receptor beta chain with its context. Its antigen is unknown. This entry is derived from a study of persistence of HIV-infected CD4 T cells. Findings and caveats of the study: TCR analyses could not target the rare provirus-carrying CMV-responding cells. Antigen-responding cells were enriched for degenerate expanded CDR3beta sequences.

The libraries were made with immunoSEQ version 4 in survey mode. Genomic DNA was diluted to around 10 ng/uL, up to about 1 ug per sample. Profiled with immunoSEQ multiplex PCR; TCRdb holds only in-frame clones, not every one. The repertoire has about 40,000 clones, more than 75% of them found once; the top ten carry 12% to 15%. The CDR3 totals 17 residues. Germline V gene lookup returns CDR1 SGHRS and CDR2 YFSETQ. V was cut by 0 bases and J by 7 bases, with 19 bases left in between. An overlapping HIV-1 Gag peptide pool stimulated these cells at about 0.91 ug/peptide/mL. Memory cells lacking CD40L and CD69 with high CD45RO were sorted. Stimulated PBMCs had first been depleted of CD8+ T cells.

The sequenced sample was CD4+ T cells sorted from PBMCs after approximately 19-hour stimulation, obtained from a patient who received antiretroviral therapy. This TCR was recovered from an adult man with HIV who was CMV-seropositive. This chain links TRBV5-1 with TRBJ1-4; weak D call: TRBD1 (6 bases). The CDR3, as DNA: TGCGCCAGCAGCTTGGAGGGAGGACAGTCGGTGGTTGAAAAACTGTTTTTT. Amino acid sequence: CASSLEGGQSVVEKLFF.